This T cell receptor beta chain is drawn from a study of blood T cell repertoires in COVID-19. Study summary: The cDNA or gDNA used as material had been derived from T cells, B-cell-depleted T cells, or PBMCs.

CDR1 MDHEN and CDR2 SYDVKM come from the germline V gene. This CDR3 is 16 amino acids long. V was pared by 5 bases and J by 4 bases, with 10 bases of the junction left unmatched. In the source study's methods: For nucleated cells, counts were estimated from reference gene primer amplification. Repertoires were generated with immunoSEQ multiplex PCR, while TCRdb's copy carries only in-frame clones and drops some. V and J calls plus clone size are reproduced from that table; the DNA served to infer D and trimming. Of approximately 220,000 clones detected, more than 75% appear once; the ten largest clones hold less than 8%. Participants, roughly 18 to 100 years old, spanned around 25 US areas.

The receptor's source is a woman aged 40 to 55 with acute COVID-19. Sequenced input: PBMCs or T cells enriched from blood (not recorded which). The rearrangement uses TRBV28 and TRBJ1-5, with TRBD1 matching over 8 bases. CDR3 nucleotide sequence: TGTGCCAGCAGTCCATTCCGGGACAGGAGAAATCAGCCCCAGCATTTT. It specifies CASSPFRDRRNQPQHF.